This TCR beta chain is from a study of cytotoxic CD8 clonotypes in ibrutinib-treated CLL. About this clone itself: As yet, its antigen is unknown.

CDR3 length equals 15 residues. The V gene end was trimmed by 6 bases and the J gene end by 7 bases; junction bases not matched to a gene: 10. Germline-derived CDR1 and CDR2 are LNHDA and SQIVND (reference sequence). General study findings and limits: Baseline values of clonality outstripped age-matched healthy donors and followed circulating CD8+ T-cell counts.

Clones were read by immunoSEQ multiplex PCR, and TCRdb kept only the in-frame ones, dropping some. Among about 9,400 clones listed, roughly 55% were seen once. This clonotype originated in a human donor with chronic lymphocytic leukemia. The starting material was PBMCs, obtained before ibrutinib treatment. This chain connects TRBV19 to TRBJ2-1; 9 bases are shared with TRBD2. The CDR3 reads CASRLSGSKGNEQFF. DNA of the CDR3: TGTGCCAGTAGGCTTAGCGGGAGTAAGGGAAATGAGCAGTTCTTC. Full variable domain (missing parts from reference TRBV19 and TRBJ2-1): DGGITQSPKYLFRKEGQNVTLSCEQNLNHDAMYWYRQDPGQGLRLIYYSQIVNDFQKGDIAEGYSVSREKKESFPLTVTSAQKNPTAFYLCASRLSGSKGNEQFFGPGTRLTVL.